The following is a T cell receptor (beta chain) sequence with its context. V was shortened by 0 bases and J by 4 bases, with 19 bases between the two germline ends. The CDR3 is made up of 18 amino acids. Looked up from germline, CDR1 is SGHTA and CDR2 is FQGNSA. Peripheral blood samples and lesional scalp punch biopsies were obtained from alopecia areata patients. This sample stems from a study of CD8+ T cells in alopecia areata. Study context: Treated patients were given 5 to 10 mg oral tofacitinib twice daily.

Sequencing used cDNA as its template, made by extracting RNA and reverse transcribing it. Only in-frame clones appear in the TCRdb table, and some are missing; sequencing was by immunoSEQ multiplex PCR. The sample shows over 10,000 clones, around 60% of them seen only once. This chain links TRBV7-2 with TRBJ2-1; possible D gene TRBD2, 6 bases. The clonotype comes from a human donor with alopecia areata. Sequencing was performed on skin. CDR3: CASSLAIVAAGLYNEQFF. The CDR3 DNA sequence: TGTGCCAGCAGCTTAGCGATCGTGGCGGCTGGACTATACAATGAGCAGTTCTTC.